This TCR beta chain was retrieved from a study of shared T cell receptors in the human thymus (dated by TCRdb to about 2021). About the full investigation: The study investigated the way shared, self-reactive T-cell receptor alpha chains are produced in the human thymus.

The CDR3 runs 11 residues from the cysteine to the phenylalanine. The read is trimmed to its CDR3 DNA, 33 bases read in frame from base 1. A distance of 4 bases separates the germline ends of V and J, which lose 4 bases and 0 bases respectively. Reading the germline V gene (reference sequence) gives CDR1 DFQATT and CDR2 SNEGSKA. Library preparation used the immunoSEQ multiplex PCR assay. Here the immuneACCESS table is served through TCRdb, limited to in-frame sequences with V and J called. Missing clones are a known gap in these copies; in checked studies unresolved V genes cover under half, and the rest lacks a known reason. For this sample the table gives under 850,000 clones, of which around nine tenths were detected only once. Jointly, the top ten make up about 0.01% of the sample. Note on this clone: What antigen it recognizes has not been identified. No base-level quality is on record; no much larger clone is a single base apart.

The same sample was also studied in work on human thymus T cells. As that second study puts it: The donors were immunologically healthy infants in Finland who had open corrective cardiac surgery for congenital heart defects. The thymus tissue came from surgical resects taken out during corrective cardiac surgery. V and J gene segment usage appeared biased in both thymic and peripheral blood repertoires. The related research found that thymic TCR repertoires overlapped highly between unrelated individuals. The study characterized TCR alpha and beta repertoires from under 10 infant thymus samples and a few related peripheral blood samples. The infant donors were about 7 to 244 days old, and the cohort included six or seven males and a couple of females. Thymocytes were freed from the tissue by mechanical means and kept at -70 degrees C as pellets of roughly 9-30 million cells. Genomic DNA was extracted from frozen cell pellets with a QIAsymphony instrument. TCRB and TCRAD loci were amplified from a standardized quantity of quality-controlled genomic DNA using the immunoSEQ multiplex PCR assay. The V(D)J region was spanned by amplicons of a length sufficient to cover the CDR3 and to identify V and J genes. The amplicons were sequenced on an Illumina platform via the commercial immunoSEQ service. Corrections for primer bias and sequencing errors followed previously described methods, while TCRAD and TCRB definitions were based on the IMGT database. Repertoires were analysed with immunoSEQ Analyzer 3.0 and VDJTools, covering basic statistics, V/J segment usage, diversity estimates, rarefaction and pairwise overlap. Chao1, ChaoE, Efron-Thisted, Shannon and inverse Simpson indices were used to estimate diversity, which was also estimated on datasets down-sampled to the smallest sample. Repertoire overlap was determined by strict matching of CDR3 nucleotide sequence, V gene and J gene, and Jaccard-based multidimensional scaling clustering was applied. On average, thymus samples gave 750,000 to 950,000 unique TCRB clonotypes, whereas blood samples gave 75,000 to 95,000.

The receptor chain draws on TRBV20-1 and TRBJ2-7, with no reliable assignment of the D segment. The receptor comes from a boy less than two years old with a congenital heart defect. Donor details come from another sample of the same person, matched by shared clones. The sequenced material came from thymocytes. The CDR3 loop reads CSATSSYEQYF. The sequenced DNA is TGCAGTGCTACTAGCTCCTACGAGCAGTACTTC.